Listed below are T cell receptor beta chains from one sample, sequenced in a study of OX40 agonist ivuxolimab in advanced cancers. Clones were sequenced by immunoSEQ multiplex PCR, and TCRdb holds only the in-frame ones, with some missing. The sample records tens of thousands of clones, over 70% being singletons. Source: CD4+ or CD8+ T cells sorted from blood, taken in a trial of the OX40 agonist ivuxolimab. Receptors originate from an adult with an advanced solid tumor such as melanoma, head and neck, liver or kidney cancer. Each CDR3 is given with its conserved first and last residue. A D gene is named only where the DNA matches it firmly. For some rows the clone size is stated as once, few or many, or as a class when expanded; others skip it.

v_call: TRBV10-3; clone_size: few; j_call: TRBJ2-5; d_call: TRBD1; cdr3_aa: CAISPDPTGGGETQYF; cdr3_nt: TGTGCCATCAGTCCCGACCCTACAGGGGGCGGGGAGACCCAGTACTTC
v_call: TRBV4-3; clone_size: -; j_call: TRBJ1-6; d_call: -; cdr3_aa: CASSQDLNSRVNSPLHF; cdr3_nt: TGCGCCAGCAGCCAAGATCTAAACAGCCGGGTAAATTCACCCCTCCACTTT
v_call: TRBV6-6; clone_size: -; j_call: TRBJ1-1; d_call: -; cdr3_aa: CASSYEGRGNTEAFF; cdr3_nt: TGTGCCAGCAGTTACGAGGGGCGCGGGAACACTGAAGCTTTCTTT
v_call: TRBV6-1; clone_size: -; j_call: TRBJ1-2; d_call: -; cdr3_aa: CASRGSWRRYGYTF; cdr3_nt: TGTGCCAGCAGGGGCTCGTGGAGGCGCTATGGCTACACCTTC
v_call: TRBV9; clone_size: once; j_call: TRBJ1-5; d_call: TRBD1; cdr3_aa: CASSVGPVDRANQPQHF; cdr3_nt: TGTGCCAGCAGCGTAGGCCCCGTGGACAGGGCAAATCAGCCCCAGCATTTT
v_call: TRBV18; clone_size: -; j_call: TRBJ2-6; d_call: TRBD1; cdr3_aa: CASSPLTGSGANVLTF; cdr3_nt: TGTGCCAGCTCACCACTGACAGGGTCTGGGGCCAACGTCCTGACTTTC
v_call: TRBV19; clone_size: -; j_call: TRBJ2-5; d_call: TRBD1; cdr3_aa: CASSTRTGSKETQYF; cdr3_nt: TGTGCCAGTAGTACACGGACAGGGTCAAAAGAGACCCAGTACTTC
v_call: TRBV6-1; clone_size: -; j_call: TRBJ2-7; d_call: TRBD1; cdr3_aa: CASMPGGTYEQYF; cdr3_nt: TGTGCCAGCATGCCAGGGGGTACCTACGAGCAGTACTTC
v_call: TRBV9; clone_size: once; j_call: TRBJ2-5; d_call: -; cdr3_aa: CASSVGGSRGETQYF; cdr3_nt: TGTGCCAGCAGCGTAGGAGGTTCTAGGGGGGAGACCCAGTACTTC
v_call: TRBV5-8; clone_size: -; j_call: TRBJ1-2; d_call: TRBD1; cdr3_aa: CASSLGRGQGIGYTF; cdr3_nt: TGTGCCAGCAGCTTGGGTCGGGGACAGGGAATCGGCTACACCTTC
v_call: TRBV14; clone_size: -; j_call: TRBJ1-2; d_call: TRBD1; cdr3_aa: CASSQELQGAGGYTF; cdr3_nt: TGTGCCAGCAGCCAAGAGCTCCAGGGGGCAGGGGGCTACACCTTC
v_call: TRBV9; clone_size: -; j_call: TRBJ2-4; d_call: -; cdr3_aa: CASSAQNIQYF; cdr3_nt: TGTGCCAGCAGCGCCCAAAACATTCAGTACTTC
v_call: TRBV29-1; clone_size: -; j_call: TRBJ2-1; d_call: TRBD1; cdr3_aa: CSVAGTVYNEQFF; cdr3_nt: TGCAGCGTTGCCGGGACAGTCTACAATGAGCAGTTCTTC
v_call: TRBV7-9; clone_size: -; j_call: TRBJ1-2; d_call: -; cdr3_aa: CASSLSGEALSRGYTF; cdr3_nt: TGTGCCAGCAGCTTATCAGGGGAAGCTCTTTCAAGGGGCTACACCTTC
v_call: TRBV29-1; clone_size: once; j_call: TRBJ1-1; d_call: -; cdr3_aa: CSVDGGGGTEAFF; cdr3_nt: TGCAGCGTTGATGGGGGGGGTGGCACTGAAGCTTTCTTT
v_call: TRBV29-1; clone_size: -; j_call: TRBJ1-4; d_call: TRBD1; cdr3_aa: CSATGGNEKLFF; cdr3_nt: TGCAGCGCCACAGGGGGTAATGAAAAACTGTTTTTT
v_call: TRBV29-1; clone_size: -; j_call: TRBJ2-7; d_call: -; cdr3_aa: CSVVGGSYEQYF; cdr3_nt: TGCAGCGTTGTCGGTGGCTCCTACGAGCAGTACTTC
v_call: TRBV5-1; clone_size: -; j_call: TRBJ2-3; d_call: -; cdr3_aa: CASQAGRVTDTQYF; cdr3_nt: TGCGCCAGCCAGGCAGGGCGGGTCACAGATACGCAGTATTTT
v_call: TRBV4-2; clone_size: -; j_call: TRBJ2-3; d_call: -; cdr3_aa: CASSQDRTGTQYF; cdr3_nt: TGTGCCAGCAGCCAAGATAGGACGGGTACGCAGTATTTT
v_call: TRBV15; clone_size: few; j_call: TRBJ2-3; d_call: TRBD1; cdr3_aa: CATSSRQGFFQDTQYF; cdr3_nt: TGTGCCACCAGCAGCAGACAGGGGTTCTTTCAAGATACGCAGTATTTT
v_call: TRBV2; clone_size: -; j_call: TRBJ1-3; d_call: -; cdr3_aa: CASRGGPSSGNTIYF; cdr3_nt: TGTGCCAGCAGGGGGGGACCGAGCTCTGGAAACACCATATATTTT
v_call: TRBV25-1; clone_size: few; j_call: TRBJ2-7; d_call: -; cdr3_aa: CASSEWESYEQYF; cdr3_nt: TGTGCCAGCAGTGAATGGGAGTCCTACGAGCAGTACTTC